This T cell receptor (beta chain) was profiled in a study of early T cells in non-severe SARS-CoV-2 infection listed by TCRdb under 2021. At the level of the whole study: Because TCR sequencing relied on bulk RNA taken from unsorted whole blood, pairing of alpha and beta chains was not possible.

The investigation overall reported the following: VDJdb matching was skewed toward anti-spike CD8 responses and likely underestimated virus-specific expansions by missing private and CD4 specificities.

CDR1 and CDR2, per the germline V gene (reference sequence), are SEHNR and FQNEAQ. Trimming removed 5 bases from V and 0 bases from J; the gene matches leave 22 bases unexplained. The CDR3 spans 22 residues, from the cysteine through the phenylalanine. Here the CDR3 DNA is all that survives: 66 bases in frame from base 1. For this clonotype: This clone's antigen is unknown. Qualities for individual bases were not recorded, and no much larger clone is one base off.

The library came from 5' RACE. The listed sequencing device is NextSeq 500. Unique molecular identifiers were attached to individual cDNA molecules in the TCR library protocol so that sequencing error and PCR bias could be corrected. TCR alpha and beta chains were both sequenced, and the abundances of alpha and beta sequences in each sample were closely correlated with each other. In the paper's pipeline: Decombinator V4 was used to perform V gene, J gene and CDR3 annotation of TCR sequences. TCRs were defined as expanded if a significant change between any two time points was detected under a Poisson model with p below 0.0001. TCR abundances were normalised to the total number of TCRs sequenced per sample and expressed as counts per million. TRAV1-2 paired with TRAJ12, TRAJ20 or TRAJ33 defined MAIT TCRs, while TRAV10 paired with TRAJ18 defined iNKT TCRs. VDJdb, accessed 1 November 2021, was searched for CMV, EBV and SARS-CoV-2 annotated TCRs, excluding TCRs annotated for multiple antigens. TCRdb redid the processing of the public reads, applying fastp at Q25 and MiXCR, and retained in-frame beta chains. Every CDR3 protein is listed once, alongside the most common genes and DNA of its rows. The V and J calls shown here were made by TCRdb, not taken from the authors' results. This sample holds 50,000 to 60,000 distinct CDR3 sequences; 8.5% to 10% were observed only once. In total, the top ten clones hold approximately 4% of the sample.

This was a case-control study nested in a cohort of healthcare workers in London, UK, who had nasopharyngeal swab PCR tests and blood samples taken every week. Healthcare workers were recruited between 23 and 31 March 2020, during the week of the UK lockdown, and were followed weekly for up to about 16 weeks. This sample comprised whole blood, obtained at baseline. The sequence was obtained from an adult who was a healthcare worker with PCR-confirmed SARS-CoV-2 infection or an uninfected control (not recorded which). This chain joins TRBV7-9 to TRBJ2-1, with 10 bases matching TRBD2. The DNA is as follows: TGTGCCAGCAGCCCACGGATGGGTCGGGGACTAGCGCATAGACCCTCCTACAATGAGCAGTTCTTC. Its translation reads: CASSPRMGRGLAHRPSYNEQFF. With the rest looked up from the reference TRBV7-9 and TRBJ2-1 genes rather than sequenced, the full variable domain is DTGVSQNPRHKITKRGQNVTFRCDPISEHNRLYWYRQTLGQGPEFLTYFQNEAQLEKSRLLSDRFSAERPKGSFSTLEIQRTEQGDSAMYLCASSPRMGRGLAHRPSYNEQFFGPGTRLTVL.